One and the same sample provided the 22 T cell receptor beta chains below, sequenced in a study of Graves' ophthalmopathy and Graves' hyperthyroidism. RNA transcripts served as template for amplifying TCR beta CDR3 sequences. Investigators did first-round RT-PCR with HTBI primers, then second-round multiplex PCR. TCRdb redid the calling of the multiplex PCR reads with MiXCR, one entry per CDR3 protein. This table has over a million distinct CDR3 sequences, about 38% appearing once. The sequenced sample consisted of peripheral blood or thyroid tissue (not recorded which). All receptors come from an adult man with Graves' hyperthyroidism.

At least ten counts were recorded for this clonotype. The chain links TRBV13 to TRBJ2-7, with 9 bases aligning to TRBD1. The CDR3 extends over 15 amino acids. Germline V gene lookup returns CDR1 PRHDT and CDR2 FYEKMQ (reference sequence). V lost 5 bases, J lost 3 bases, and 8 bases stayed unmatched. The CDR3 DNA sequence: TGTGCCAGCAGCCTCCTGGGGACAGGGTTCTACGAGCAGTACTTC. Amino acids: CASSLLGTGFYEQYF.

This clonotype was seen a handful of times. This chain links TRBV10-1 with TRBJ2-5, with TRBD2 matching 9 bases. Germline CDR1 and CDR2: WNHNN and SYGVQD (reference sequence). This CDR3 spans 15 amino acids. With V trimmed by 5 bases and J by 11 bases, 15 bases remained unmatched. CDR3 residues: CASSFSGGSYNEQYF. The CDR3 DNA is TGCGCCAGCAGTTTTAGCGGGGGCTCCTACAATGAGCAGTACTTC.

This clonotype was found many times. The J gene is TRBJ2-6, the V gene TRBV7-3; 7 bases agree with TRBD1. Germline values: CDR1 SGHTA, CDR2 FQGTGA. This CDR3 is 14 amino acids long. Unmatched junction bases numbered 7, after V lost 10 bases and J lost 4 bases. Here the CDR3 DNA reads TGTGCCACCCCTGACAGGGCCGGGGCCAACGTCCTGACTTTC. It yields the protein CATPDRAGANVLTF. The variable domain in full, completed from reference TRBV7-3 and TRBJ2-6, reads GAGVSQTPSNKVTEKGKYVELRCDPISGHTALYWYRQSLGQGPEFLIYFQGTGAADDSGLPNDRFFAVRPEGSVSTLKIQRTERGDSAVYLCATPDRAGANVLTFGAGSRLTVL.

The chain uses TRBV6-2 or TRBV6-3 and TRBJ2-2, with no clear D. The V end was cut by 4 bases, the J end by 0 bases, with 12 bases between. CDR3 length equals 16 residues. Germline V gives CDR1 MNHEY, CDR2 SVGEGT. CDR3 sequence: CASSSLTTANTGELFF. The CDR3 bases are TGTGCCAGCAGTTCCCTGACAACCGCGAACACCGGGGAGCTGTTTTTT.

In its sample, this clonotype was seen many times. The chain links TRBV7-9 to TRBJ2-7; D is perhaps TRBD1 or TRBD2 (6 bases each). Trimming left V 5 bases short and J 9 bases short, with 26 bases between. From germline, CDR1 is SEHNR and CDR2 FQNEAQ (reference sequence). The CDR3 runs to 16 residues. DNA of the CDR3: TGTGCCAGCAGCCCTAGGGGGACTTCGGACCCGGACGGGCAGTACTTC. It specifies CASSPRGTSDPDGQYF. Variable domain in full (rest from reference TRBV7-9 and TRBJ2-7): DTGVSQNPRHKITKRGQNVTFRCDPISEHNRLYWYRQTLGQGPEFLTYFQNEAQLEKSRLLSDRFSAERPKGSFSTLEIQRTEQGDSAMYLCASSPRGTSDPDGQYFGPGTRLTVT.

The chain recombines TRBV10-3 with TRBJ2-5; D possibly corresponds to TRBD1 (5 bases). The CDR3 is 14 amino acids. Germline V lookup: CDR1 ENHRY, CDR2 SYGVKD. The V end lost 3 bases, the J end lost 5 bases, and 13 bases lay between the germline ends. Written as DNA, the CDR3 is TGTGCCATCAGTGACCCGACAGTAAGTGAGACCCAGTACTTC. It specifies CAISDPTVSETQYF.

This clonotype was seen more than once but under ten times. The chain uses TRBV7-6 and TRBJ1-5; maybe TRBD1 (5 bases). Trimming stripped 11 bases from V and 3 bases from J, with 14 bases between. Germline CDR1 is SGHVS and CDR2 is FNYEAQ. The CDR3 extends over 13 amino acids. CDR3 bases: TGTGCCGTCTCCCCGGGACCCAATCAGCCCCAGCATTTT. Translating it yields CAVSPGPNQPQHF. The full variable domain, rest sourced from reference TRBV7-6 and TRBJ1-5, is GAGVSQSPRYKVTKRGQDVALRCDPISGHVSLYWYRQALGQGPEFLTYFNYEAQQDKSGLPNDRFSAERPEGSISTLTIQRTEQRDSAMYRCAVSPGPNQPQHFGDGTRLSIL.

The chain combines TRBV25-1 with TRBJ2-7; tentative D call: TRBD2 (5 bases). CDR1 and CDR2 (germline): MGHDK, SYGVNS. The CDR3 sequence is 15 residues long. V was cut by 5 bases and J by 2 bases, with 16 bases left in between. The CDR3 DNA follows: TGTGCCAGCAGTTTTTTGGGAGACAAAACCTACGAGCAGTACTTC. Translating it yields CASSFLGDKTYEQYF.

The chain combines TRBV29-1 with TRBJ2-5; D ambiguous. CDR3 length: 13 amino acids. Germline values: CDR1 SQVTM, CDR2 ANQGSEA. Trimming cost V 6 bases and J 2 bases, with 13 bases left between them. The CDR3 nucleotides read TGCAGCGTAGTTGGAGAAGGGCAAGAGACCCAGTACTTC. Protein sequence: CSVVGEGQETQYF.

The chain carries TRBV5-6 and TRBJ2-7; a weak D match, TRBD1 (6 bases). Per germline, CDR1 SGHDT and CDR2 YYEEEE. Trimming removed 4 bases at V and 4 bases at J, with 21 bases between. This CDR3 region has 16 residues. CDR3: CASSPRGGRGGYEQYF. The CDR3 nucleotides read TGTGCCAGCAGCCCTCGGGGTGGCAGGGGCGGATACGAGCAGTACTTC.

About this clonotype: It may be a read error: a sequence one base away is much more abundant. The chain carries TRBV5-1 and TRBJ1-4; D is unresolved. CDR3 length: 15 residues. Per germline, CDR1 SGHRS and CDR2 YFSETQ. Trimming took off 2 bases at V and 3 bases at J, with 11 bases between the two ends. CDR3 DNA: TGCGCCAGCAGCTTCGACGGGGATCCTAATGAAAAACTGTTTTTT. It translates to CASSFDGDPNEKLFF.

CDR3 protein: CATSRGELYTEAFF. The CDR3 DNA reads TGTGCCACCAGCAGAGGGGAGTTGTACACTGAAGCTTTCTTT. The chain has TRBV15 and TRBJ1-1; D gene unclear. The CDR3 is 14 residues long. Germline CDR1 and CDR2: LNHNV and YYDKDF (reference sequence). The V end lost 1 base, the J end lost 3 bases, and 9 bases lay between the germline ends.

Ten or more counts support this clonotype. This rearrangement joins TRBV29-1 to TRBJ1-2; D might be TRBD1 (5 bases). Germline CDR1 is SQVTM and CDR2 is ANQGSEA. The CDR3 length is 13 residues. V dropped 4 bases and J dropped 4 bases, with 13 bases sitting between them. The CDR3 coding sequence is TGCAGCGTTGTTAGGGACTCTGTCTATGGCTACACCTTC. As protein: CSVVRDSVYGYTF.

This clonotype appeared many times. The chain carries TRBV5-6 and TRBJ1-2; the D is unclear. V gave up 1 base and J gave up 9 bases, with 10 bases separating them. This CDR3 is built from 12 residues. Germline CDR1 SGHDT, CDR2 YYEEEE. CDR3 sequence (DNA): TGTGCCAGCAGCTTGATTCCGGATAGCTACACCTTC. Protein sequence: CASSLIPDSYTF.

This clonotype was seen only a few times. This CDR3 is missing its conserved last phenylalanine or tryptophan, likely due to a read error. The DNA is omitted, as the CDR3 cannot be located on it reliably, and the CDR3 follows TCRdb's listing. The chain uses TRBV7-8 and TRBJ2-5. In germline, CDR1 is SGHVS, CDR2 FQNEAQ. The CDR3 numbers 8 amino acids, ends counted. CDR3 residues: CASSLEVL.

This clonotype is a singleton in its sample. The CDR3, as DNA: TGTGCCAGCAGGGACCGGGACAGGGAATCCGGGGAGCTGTTTTTT. Translated, it gives CASRDRDRESGELFF. The chain uses TRBV5-5 and TRBJ2-2; 9 positions agree with TRBD1. V shed 5 bases and J 6 bases; nucleotides not matched to a gene: 8. The CDR3 is 15 residues long. Germline CDR1 and CDR2: SGHKS and YYEKEE (reference sequence).

This clonotype was seen ten or more times. V is TRBV14 and J is TRBJ2-7; D unclear. Germline CDR1 SGHDN, CDR2 FVKESK. This CDR3 has 15 amino acids. The V end was cut by 1 base, the J end by 7 bases, with 17 bases between. The CDR3, as DNA: TGTGCCAGCAGCCAAGGTCTGGGGTTCACCTGGGAGCAGTACTTC. It translates to CASSQGLGFTWEQYF.

This clonotype was seen many times. The chain carries TRBV12-3 or TRBV12-4 and TRBJ1-5; D gene ambiguous. The CDR3 runs to 12 residues. V lost 6 bases and J 9 bases, leaving 12 bases between the germline ends. CDR3 in amino acids: CASSPSGRPQHF. Here the CDR3 DNA reads TGTGCCAGCAGCCCTTCCGGTAGGCCCCAGCATTTT.

In this sample, this clonotype turned up many times. The chain links TRBV12-3 or TRBV12-4 to TRBJ2-5, with D perhaps assigned TRBD1 or TRBD2 (5 bases each). Trimming shortened V by 5 bases and J by 2 bases, and 12 bases separated the two germline ends. This CDR3 comprises 14 residues. CDR3 in DNA: TGTGCCAGCAGTACCCGGGACGGACAAGAGACCCAGTACTTC. Translating it yields CASSTRDGQETQYF.

In this sample, this clonotype turned up once. The chain combines TRBV25-1 with TRBJ1-6, with 8 bases matching TRBD1. CDR3 size: 19 residues. Germline CDR1 and CDR2: MGHDK and SYGVNS. With 2 bases clipped from V and 5 bases from J, the junction kept 14 bases outside the gene matches. CDR3 region: CASSEAGGWVKVDNSPLHF. As DNA, the CDR3 is TGTGCCAGCAGTGAAGCAGGGGGCTGGGTAAAAGTGGATAATTCACCCCTCCACTTT.

The chain has TRBV6-1 and TRBJ1-4; perhaps TRBD1 as D (5 bases). Between the trimmed V and J ends, which lost 7 bases and 5 bases, there was a span of 14 bases. Germline V gene lookup returns CDR1 MNHNS and CDR2 SASEGT. This CDR3 is built from 14 residues. CDR3 sequence (DNA): TGTGCCAGCACTCCGACAGCCGCGAATGAAAAACTGTTTTTT. Its protein is CASTPTAANEKLFF.

Comment on this clonotype: The junction does not match germline at one end; this may be a read error. The CDR3 spells CASSQDPGQGSNQPQHF. For the CDR3, the DNA is TGTGCCAGCAGCCAAGATCCGGGACAGGGGAGCAATCAGCCCCAGCATTTT. J is TRBJ1-5 and V is TRBV4-1; 10 positions agree with TRBD1. The CDR3 length is 17 residues. Germline CDR1 is MGHRA and CDR2 is YSYEKL.